Included here is one T cell receptor beta chain sequence, with context. Antigen unknown. This sample is drawn from a study of T cell responses to AZD1222 COVID-19 vaccine. Pooled together were second doses at about 4 or about 12 weeks. Only in-frame clones appear in the TCRdb table, and some are missing; sequencing was by immunoSEQ multiplex PCR. The sample lists 100,000 to 130,000 clones, about 89% occurring once. With 2 bases removed from V and 6 bases from J, the gap between germline ends came to 14 bases. The germline CDR1 and CDR2 sequences are MNHEY and SVGAGI. The CDR3 is made up of 15 amino acids. Overall study results and limits: Females made up more of the donors, who were largely white British, and clonal diversity may have come out too low.

This chain links TRBV6-5 with TRBJ1-5, with D possibly TRBD1 on 5 matching bases. The sequencing here drew on peripheral blood, taken 28 days after the second AZD1222 dose. This clonotype was obtained from an adult who received the AZD1222 COVID-19 vaccine. CDR3 protein: CASSYKRGAAQPQHF. In DNA, the CDR3 is TGTGCCAGCAGTTACAAGAGGGGAGCTGCTCAGCCCCAGCATTTT.